This TCR beta chain was captured by sequencing in a study of blood T cell repertoires in COVID-19. Study overall: Sites in the United States, Italy and Spain provided acute and convalescent COVID-19 samples. T cells, B-cell-depleted T cells, or PBMCs provided the cDNA or gDNA that served as material.

In the source study's methods: Nucleated cell counts were estimated from reference gene primer amplification. Using immunoSEQ multiplex PCR, the repertoire was profiled, and TCRdb retains in-frame clones only, with some absent. V, J and clone size are those of that table, while D and trimming were read from the DNA. The table lists roughly 250,000 clones, 75% to 85% of them singletons. Germline V lookup: CDR1 SGHRS, CDR2 YFSETQ. V was cut by 3 bases and J by 7 bases, with 8 bases left in between. CDR3 length equals 13 residues. The sample consisted of peripheral blood. The J gene is TRBJ1-6, the V gene TRBV5-1, with a tentative D call TRBD1 (5 bases). The sequence was obtained from a woman aged 70-85 years with acute or convalescent COVID-19. CDR3: CASSSPGNSPLHF. The CDR3 DNA follows: TGCGCCAGCAGCTCCCCAGGGAATTCACCCCTCCACTTT.